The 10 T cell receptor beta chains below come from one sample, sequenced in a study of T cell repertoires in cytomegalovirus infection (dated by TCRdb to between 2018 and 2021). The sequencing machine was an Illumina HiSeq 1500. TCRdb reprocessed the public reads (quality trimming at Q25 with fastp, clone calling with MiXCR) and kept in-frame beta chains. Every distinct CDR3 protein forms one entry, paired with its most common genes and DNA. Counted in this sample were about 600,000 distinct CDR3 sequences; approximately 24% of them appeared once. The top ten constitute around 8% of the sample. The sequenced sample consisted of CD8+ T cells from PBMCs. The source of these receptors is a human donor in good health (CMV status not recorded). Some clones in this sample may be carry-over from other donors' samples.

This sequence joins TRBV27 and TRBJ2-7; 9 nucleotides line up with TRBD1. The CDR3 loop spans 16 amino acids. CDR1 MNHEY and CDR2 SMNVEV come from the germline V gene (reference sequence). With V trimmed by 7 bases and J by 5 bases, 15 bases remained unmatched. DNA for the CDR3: TGTGCCAGCAAAACCGGGACAGGGCTCCAACCCAACGAGCAGTACTTC. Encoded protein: CASKTGTGLQPNEQYF.

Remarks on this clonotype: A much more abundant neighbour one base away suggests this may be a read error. Here the CDR3 reads CASSEVGSSYEQYF. The CDR3 DNA reads as TGTGCCAGCAGTGAAGTAGGCAGCTCCTACGAGCAGTACTTC. The rearrangement uses TRBV25-1 and TRBJ2-7; D gene uncertain. Trimming stripped 2 bases from V and 0 bases from J, with 8 bases between. This CDR3 has 14 amino acids. Germline loops: CDR1 MGHDK, CDR2 SYGVNS.

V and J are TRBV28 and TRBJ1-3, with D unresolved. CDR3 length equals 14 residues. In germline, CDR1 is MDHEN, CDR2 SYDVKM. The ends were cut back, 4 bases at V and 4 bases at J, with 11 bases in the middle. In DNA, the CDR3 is TGTGCCAGCAGTTCTCAGGCTAGAGGAAACACCATATATTTT. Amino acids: CASSSQARGNTIYF.

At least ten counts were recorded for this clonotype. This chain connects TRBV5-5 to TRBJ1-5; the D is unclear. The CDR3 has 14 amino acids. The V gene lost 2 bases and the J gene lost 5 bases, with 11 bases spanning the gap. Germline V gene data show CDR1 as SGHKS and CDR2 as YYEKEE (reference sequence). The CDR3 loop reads CASSFVSSDQPQHF. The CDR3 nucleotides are TGTGCCAGCAGCTTCGTATCGAGCGATCAGCCCCAGCATTTT.

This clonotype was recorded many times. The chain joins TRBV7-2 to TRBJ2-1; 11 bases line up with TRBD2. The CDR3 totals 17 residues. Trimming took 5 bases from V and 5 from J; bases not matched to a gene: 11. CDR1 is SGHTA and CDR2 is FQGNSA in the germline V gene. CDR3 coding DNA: TGTGCCAGCAGCCTATTTAGCGGGGGGGCCGATGACAATGAGCAGTTCTTC. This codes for CASSLFSGGADDNEQFF.

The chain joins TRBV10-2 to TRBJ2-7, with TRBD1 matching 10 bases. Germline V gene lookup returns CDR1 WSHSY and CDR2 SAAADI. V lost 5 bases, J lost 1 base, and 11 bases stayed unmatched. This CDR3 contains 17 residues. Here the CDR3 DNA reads TGCGCCAGCAGTCGATTTTCCTGGGACAGGGGTTCCTACGAGCAGTACTTC. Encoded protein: CASSRFSWDRGSYEQYF.

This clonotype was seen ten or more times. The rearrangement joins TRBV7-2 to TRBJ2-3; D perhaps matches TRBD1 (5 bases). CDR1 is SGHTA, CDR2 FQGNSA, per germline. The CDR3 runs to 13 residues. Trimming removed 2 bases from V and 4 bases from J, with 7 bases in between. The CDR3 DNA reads TGTGCCAGCAGCTTACTAGGGGCAGATACGCAGTATTTT. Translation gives CASSLLGADTQYF.

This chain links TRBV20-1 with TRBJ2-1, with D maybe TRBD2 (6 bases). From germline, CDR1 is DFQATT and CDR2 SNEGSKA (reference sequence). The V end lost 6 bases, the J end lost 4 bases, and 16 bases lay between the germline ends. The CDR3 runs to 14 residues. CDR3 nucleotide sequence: TGCAGTGCCCCCGCGGCGGGGCTATACAATGAGCAGTTCTTC. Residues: CSAPAAGLYNEQFF.

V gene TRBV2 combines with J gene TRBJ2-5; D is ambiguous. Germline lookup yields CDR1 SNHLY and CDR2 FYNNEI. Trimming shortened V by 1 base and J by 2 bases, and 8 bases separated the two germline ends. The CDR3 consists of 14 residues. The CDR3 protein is CASSEETLQETQYF. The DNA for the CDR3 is TGTGCCAGCAGTGAAGAGACGCTTCAAGAGACCCAGTACTTC.

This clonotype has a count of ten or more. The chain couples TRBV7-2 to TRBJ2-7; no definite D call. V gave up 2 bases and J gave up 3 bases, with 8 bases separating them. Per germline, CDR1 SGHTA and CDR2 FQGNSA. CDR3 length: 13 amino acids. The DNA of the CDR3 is TGTGCCAGCAGCTTAAGGCGGCACTACGAGCAGTACGTC. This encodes CASSLRRHYEQYV.